The source of this TCR beta chain is a study of early T cells in non-severe SARS-CoV-2 infection. Across the study: Unsorted whole-blood RNA was sequenced in bulk, leaving chains unpaired. Study findings and constraints: VDJdb matching favored anti-spike CD8 responses, missing private and CD4 specificities.

This clonotype was detected ten times or more. As yet, its antigen is unknown. V was trimmed by 6 bases and J by 4 bases, leaving 18 bases between them. Germline CDR1 is SQVTM and CDR2 is ANQGSEA. This CDR3 spans 15 amino acids. Unique molecular identifiers were affixed to single, distinct cDNA molecules. One entry per CDR3 protein results from TCRdb running MiXCR on the 5' RACE reads. The repertoire holds about 69,000 distinct CDR3 sequences, with roughly 9.5% as singletons. The gene calls are TRBV29-1 and TRBJ2-2, with D unresolved. Input material: whole blood. The origin of this receptor is an adult who was a healthcare worker with PCR-confirmed SARS-CoV-2 infection or an uninfected control (not recorded which). The CDR3 reads CSVWAEQLFTGELFF. CDR3 DNA: TGCAGCGTCTGGGCTGAACAGCTTTTCACCGGGGAGCTGTTTTTT.